The 25 T cell receptor beta chains below all came from one sample that was sequenced in a study of Tregs in tolerant kidney transplant recipients. Using immunoSEQ multiplex PCR, the repertoire was profiled, and TCRdb retains in-frame clones only, with some absent. This table has around 61,000 clones, more than 70% appearing once. Mixed chimerism was transient after nonmyeloablative marrow transplants from related graft donors. Sequences were derived from CD4+ T cells from blood (PBMCs), sampled 6 months after the transplant. The receptor source for this set is a human patient who received a combined kidney and bone marrow transplant. T cells may partly derive from the graft donor.

V usage is TRBV18 and J usage is TRBJ2-7; 8 bases map to TRBD1. V lost 2 bases to trimming and J lost 4 bases; unmatched junction nucleotides: 7. This CDR3 is 15 amino acids long. From germline, CDR1 is KGHSH and CDR2 LQKENI. The CDR3 reads CASSPTYRGSYEQYF. The CDR3 DNA reads as TGTGCCAGCTCACCAACTTACAGGGGGTCGTACGAGCAGTACTTC.

V is TRBV5-4 and J is TRBJ2-1; tentative D call: TRBD2 (6 bases). This CDR3 spans 15 amino acids. CDR1 and CDR2 (germline): SGHNT, YYREEE (reference sequence). V was shortened by 1 base and J by 8 bases, with 16 bases between the two germline ends. CDR3 amino acids: CASSLSPTSMYEQFF. In nucleotides, the CDR3 is TGTGCCAGCAGCTTGTCCCCGACTAGTATGTATGAGCAGTTCTTC.

This clone was counted a single time. The chain joins TRBV6-5 to TRBJ2-1; D might be TRBD2 (6 bases). Germline V gives CDR1 MNHEY, CDR2 SVGAGI. V lost 2 bases and J lost 0, with 11 bases in between. The CDR3 runs 16 residues. The CDR3 sequence is CASSYAGTGSYNEQFF. The DNA for the CDR3 is TGTGCCAGCAGTTACGCCGGGACTGGCTCCTACAATGAGCAGTTCTTC.

This sequence joins TRBV30 and TRBJ2-7; TRBD1 is a possible D gene (7 bases). The CDR3 is made up of 12 amino acids. Germline V gene lookup returns CDR1 GTSNPN and CDR2 SVGIG (reference sequence). The V end lost 7 bases, the J end lost 3 bases, and 13 bases lay between the germline ends. In DNA, the CDR3 is TGTGCCTCGCGGGACAGTTTCTACGAGCAGTACTTC. Its protein is CASRDSFYEQYF.

The J gene is TRBJ2-3, the V gene TRBV30; a weak D match, TRBD2 (6 bases). This CDR3 is built from 13 residues. V dropped 2 bases and J dropped 3 bases, with 9 bases sitting between them. In germline, CDR1 is GTSNPN, CDR2 SVGIG (reference sequence). The CDR3 is CAWSWDLTDTQYF. The CDR3 DNA reads as TGTGCCTGGAGTTGGGACTTAACAGATACGCAGTATTTT.

The chain carries TRBV19 and TRBJ2-7; 7 bases align to TRBD2. Germline values: CDR1 LNHDA, CDR2 SQIVND (reference sequence). After removal of 1 base from V and 4 bases from J, the junction contained 4 bases not matched to a gene. The CDR3 consists of 14 residues. CDR3 in amino acids: CASSIVAGVYEQYF. DNA of the CDR3: TGTGCCAGTAGTATAGTGGCGGGAGTGTACGAGCAGTACTTC.

This chain joins TRBV6-1 and TRBJ2-3; 8 nucleotides agree with TRBD2. The trim removed 1 base at V and 9 bases at J, leaving 6 bases unmatched. Per germline, CDR1 MNHNS and CDR2 SASEGT. This CDR3 is 14 amino acids long. CDR3 sequence: CASSEDGSGTTQYF. CDR3 nucleotides: TGTGCCAGCAGTGAAGACGGTAGCGGGACAACGCAGTATTTT.

The V gene is TRBV20-1, the J gene TRBJ2-3; D unclear. Germline lookup yields CDR1 DFQATT and CDR2 SNEGSKA (reference sequence). The V end lost 0 bases, the J end lost 5 bases, and 3 bases lay between the germline ends. This CDR3 contains 11 residues. The CDR3 loop is CSARDKDTQYF. The CDR3 DNA reads TGCAGTGCTAGAGATAAAGATACGCAGTATTTT.

As to this clone: One junction end disagrees with the germline gene, perhaps due to a read error. The chain combines TRBV6-6 with TRBJ2-7; a weak D match, TRBD1 (6 bases). Germline V gives CDR1 MNHNY, CDR2 SVGAGI (reference sequence). The CDR3 has 12 amino acids. This CDR3 is CASSPKGPAGVF. In nucleotides, the CDR3 is TGTGCCAGCAGCCCCAAAGGGCCGGCAGGGGTCTTC.

The chain links TRBV6-6 to TRBJ2-2, with 10 bases aligning to TRBD1. The V segment lost 8 bases and the J segment 1 base; nucleotides outside the gene matches: 7. Germline loops: CDR1 MNHNY, CDR2 SVGAGI (reference sequence). CDR3 length: 16 residues. The DNA for the CDR3 is TGTGCCAGCTTGGGACAGGGGAAGTTGAACACCGGGGAGCTGTTTTTT. Translated: CASLGQGKLNTGELFF.

This clone was recorded once. The chain is built from TRBV10-3 and TRBJ1-1; a possible D gene is TRBD1 (5 bases). Trimming stripped 6 bases from V and 1 base from J, with 24 bases between. The CDR3 sequence is 18 residues long. Germline V gene data show CDR1 as ENHRY and CDR2 as SYGVKD. The CDR3 spells CAIRSEPGLPKQNTEAFF. In DNA, the CDR3 is TGTGCCATCAGATCGGAACCGGGACTCCCGAAACAGAACACTGAAGCTTTCTTT.

This clone turned up a few times. This rearrangement joins TRBV6-5 to TRBJ1-2, with TRBD1 identical over 9 bases. Germline V gene lookup returns CDR1 MNHEY and CDR2 SVGAGI. The CDR3 length is 14 residues. J was trimmed by 5 bases and V by 6 bases; bases with no gene match: 7. The CDR3 DNA sequence: TGTGCCAGCAGACGGGACAGGGTCGTATATGGCTACACCTTC. As protein: CASRRDRVVYGYTF.

The chain employs TRBV21-1 and TRBJ2-7; TRBD1, as called in the table, went unchecked against the DNA. TRBV21-1 is a listed pseudogene. The CDR3 extends over 16 amino acids. CDR3 sequence (DNA): TGTGCCAGCAGCTTCAAGGACAGGGCAGCATCCTACGAGCAGTACTTC. Translated, it gives CASSFKDRAASYEQYF.

The rearrangement links TRBV7-9 to TRBJ2-7; 10 bases are a match to TRBD1. The length of the CDR3 is 14 residues. After removal of 3 bases from V and 2 bases from J, the junction contained 1 base not matched to a gene. Germline V CDR1 and CDR2: SEHNR, FQNEAQ (reference sequence). The CDR3 region is CASSLTGGTYEQYF. For the CDR3, the DNA is TGTGCCAGCAGCTTGACAGGGGGCACCTACGAGCAGTACTTC.

Only one count was recorded for this clone. The J gene is TRBJ2-6, the V gene TRBV6-4; the D gene is possibly TRBD1 (6 bases). Trimming removed 6 bases at V and 0 bases at J, with 15 bases between. The germline V gene has CDR1 MRHNA and CDR2 SNTAGT. This CDR3 comprises 17 residues. Written as DNA, the CDR3 is TGTGCCAGCAGCCGGGACAAGGTCCCCTCTGGGGCCAACGTCCTGACTTTC. Translating gives CASSRDKVPSGANVLTF.

This sequence joins TRBV4-3 and TRBJ2-5, with TRBD1 matching over 8 bases. Germline loops: CDR1 LGHNA, CDR2 YSLEER. The CDR3 extends over 17 amino acids. J lost 4 bases, V lost 3 bases, and 13 bases had no gene match. The CDR3 protein is CASSQGFGQGTGETQYF. As DNA, the CDR3 is TGCGCCAGCAGCCAGGGGTTTGGACAGGGAACTGGAGAGACCCAGTACTTC.

This chain joins TRBV18 and TRBJ2-1, with 7 bases identical to TRBD1. CDR3 length equals 16 residues. Germline V gives CDR1 KGHSH, CDR2 LQKENI. Germline trimming cut 4 bases from V and 4 bases from J; bases unmatched to any gene: 10. CDR3 amino acids: CASSLKGTATYNEQFF. In DNA form, the CDR3 reads TGTGCCAGCTCACTTAAAGGGACAGCTACATACAATGAGCAGTTCTTC.

This clone was seen only once. The chain has TRBV19 and TRBJ1-2, with 7 bases matching TRBD1. V lost 4 bases and J lost 4; bases outside the gene matches: 9. The CDR3 spans 15 residues. Germline V gene sequence: CDR1 LNHDA, CDR2 SQIVND (reference sequence). CDR3 sequence reads: CASSKGTDVIYGYTF. The CDR3 region has the DNA TGTGCCAGTAGTAAGGGGACAGATGTCATCTATGGCTACACCTTC.

This clone showed up just a few times. This chain joins TRBV7-9 and TRBJ2-3; D is possibly TRBD1 (5 bases). There are 14 residues in the CDR3. The germline V gene encodes CDR1 SEHNR and CDR2 FQNEAQ (reference sequence). V was pared by 5 bases and J by 3 bases, with 12 bases between. The CDR3 sequence is CASSLSAGTDTQYF. CDR3 sequence (DNA): TGTGCCAGCAGCCTCAGCGCAGGGACAGATACGCAGTATTTT.

This chain connects TRBV20-1 to TRBJ2-7; possible D gene TRBD2, 6 bases. Germline V lookup: CDR1 DFQATT, CDR2 SNEGSKA (reference sequence). Trimming stripped 2 bases from V and 6 bases from J, with 8 bases between. CDR3 length: 11 residues. CDR3 sequence reads: CSARFGGEQYF. CDR3 bases: TGCAGTGCTAGATTCGGGGGCGAGCAGTACTTC.

The chain combines TRBV4-1 with TRBJ2-1, with 11 bases that match TRBD2. Germline lookup yields CDR1 MGHRA and CDR2 YSYEKL. The CDR3 totals 16 residues. After removal of 3 bases from V and 7 bases from J, the junction contained 8 bases not matched to a gene. CDR3 in amino acids: CASSHPSGGRGNEQFF. DNA for the CDR3: TGCGCCAGCAGCCACCCTAGCGGGGGGCGAGGGAATGAGCAGTTCTTC.

The chain has TRBV7-2 and TRBJ1-1; D remains ambiguous. The CDR3 contains 14 residues. Trimming removed 0 bases at V and 0 bases at J, with 5 bases between. Germline V gene sequence: CDR1 SGHTA, CDR2 FQGNSA. CDR3 DNA sequence: TGTGCCAGCAGCTTAGCGGGCCTGAACACTGAAGCTTTCTTT. It encodes CASSLAGLNTEAFF.

The rearrangement links TRBV18 to TRBJ1-3; D not certain. Deletions cut 5 bases from V and 2 bases from J, with 13 bases between. The CDR3 contains 15 residues. Germline lookup yields CDR1 KGHSH and CDR2 LQKENI. Here the CDR3 reads CASSTTQSAGNTIYF. Here the CDR3 DNA reads TGTGCCAGCTCAACCACTCAGAGCGCTGGAAACACCATATATTTT.

This CDR3 reads CASSFSRGYTGELFF. The CDR3 nucleotides read TGTGCCAGCAGTTTCAGTAGGGGCTACACCGGGGAGCTGTTTTTT. The chain links TRBV27 to TRBJ2-2; perhaps TRBD1 as D (5 bases). Germline V gene data show CDR1 as MNHEY and CDR2 as SMNVEV (reference sequence). This CDR3 is built from 15 residues. Trimming took off 3 bases at V and 3 bases at J, with 11 bases between the two ends.

This rearrangement joins TRBV11-3 to TRBJ2-2; D is ambiguous. Germline assignment: CDR1 SGHNT and CDR2 YENEEA. V lost 0 bases and J lost 7, with 3 bases in between. The CDR3 loop spans 12 amino acids. CDR3 in DNA: TGTGCCAGCAGCTTAGACCTCGGGGAGCTGTTTTTT. The encoded protein is CASSLDLGELFF.